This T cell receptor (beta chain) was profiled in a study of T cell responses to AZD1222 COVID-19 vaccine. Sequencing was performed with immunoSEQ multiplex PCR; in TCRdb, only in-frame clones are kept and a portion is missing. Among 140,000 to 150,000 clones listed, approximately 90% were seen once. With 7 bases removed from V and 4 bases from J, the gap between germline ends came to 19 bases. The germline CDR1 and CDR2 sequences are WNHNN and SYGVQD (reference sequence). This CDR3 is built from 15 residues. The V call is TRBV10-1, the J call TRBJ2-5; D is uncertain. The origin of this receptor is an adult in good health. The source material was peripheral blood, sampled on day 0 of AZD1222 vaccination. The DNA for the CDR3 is TGCGCCAGCACTGACTTAAATCGAGCGTCAGAGACCCAGTACTTC. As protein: CASTDLNRASETQYF.